The text below deals with one T cell receptor (beta chain). The antigen remains undetermined. The germline CDR1 and CDR2 sequences are SGHRS and YFSETQ. CDR3 length equals 14 residues. Unmatched junction bases numbered 7, after V lost 3 bases and J lost 6 bases. Data came from immunoSEQ multiplex PCR; TCRdb stores just in-frame clones and leaves some out. This sample carries under 2,500 clones, around 81% of them seen once, and the ten largest clones take around 9%. The sample is drawn from a study of graft-versus-host responses after intestinal transplantation. About the research overall: In this cohort, recipients had multivisceral, liver-intestinal, or isolated intestinal transplants. All of the recipients had induction that used anti-thymocyte globulin, then tacrolimus and steroids for 2 to 3 years.

Lamina propria and intraepithelial lymphocytes were released by processing graft tissue. Study findings and constraints: Levels of circulating GvH clones at their peak were associated with early post-transplant HvG declines. Investigators detected GvH clones in recipient marrow, with some emerging earlier in ileum or blood.

This clonotype originated in a human patient who received an intestinal transplant, so some T cells may come from the graft donor. This specimen was ileum tissue, taken 18 days after transplant. The chain joins TRBV5-1 to TRBJ1-2, with 8 nucleotides matching TRBD1. CDR3 DNA: TGCGCCAGCAGCTCGACAGGGGAGAGGGATGGCTACACCTTC. Its protein is CASSSTGERDGYTF.